A single sample gave rise to the 24 T cell receptor beta chains below, sequenced in a study of CD8+CD57+ T cells in acquired aplastic anemia. For CDR3 and TCR beta VDJ profiling, genomic DNA was the template used. TCRdb called the reads again in MiXCR, with one record for every CDR3 protein. Of about 110,000 distinct CDR3 sequences listed, 50% to 65% are singletons. The sample was sorted CD4+, CD8+, or CD8+CD57+ T cells (not recorded which) from PBMCs. These receptor sequences come from a human donor in good health, serving as a control.

The chain joins TRBV11-2 to TRBJ2-7; perhaps TRBD1 as D (5 bases). The germline V and J ends were trimmed by 1 base and 5 bases, with 9 bases remaining between them. In germline, CDR1 is SGHAT, CDR2 FQNNGV. There are 13 residues in the CDR3. The chain's CDR3 is CASSLVLGHEQYF. The CDR3 DNA sequence: TGTGCCAGCAGCTTAGTACTGGGGCACGAGCAGTACTTC.

The chain combines TRBV19 with TRBJ1-3; D gene unclear. The CDR3 runs to 15 residues. The germline V and J ends were trimmed by 2 bases and 0 bases, with 8 bases remaining between them. Germline V gene lookup returns CDR1 LNHDA and CDR2 SQIVND (reference sequence). CDR3 in DNA: TGTGCCAGTAGTATAAACAGCGCCTCTGGAAACACCATATATTTT. Translated, it gives CASSINSASGNTIYF.

The chain links TRBV7-3 to TRBJ2-1, with D hard to call. Per the germline V gene, CDR1 is SGHTA and CDR2 is FQGTGA. The CDR3 is made up of 14 amino acids. The V gene lost 2 bases and the J gene lost 3 bases, with 8 bases spanning the gap. The CDR3 spells CASSLRLDYNEQFF. The DNA of the CDR3 is TGTGCCAGCAGCTTACGCCTGGACTACAATGAGCAGTTCTTC.

The J gene is TRBJ2-7, the V gene TRBV19; D remains unclear. The CDR3 has 12 amino acids. Trimming took off 4 bases at V and 2 bases at J, with 6 bases between the two ends. The germline gives CDR1 LNHDA, CDR2 SQIVND (reference sequence). The CDR3 bases are TGTGCCAGTAGTAATGTCCCCTACGAGCAGTACTTC. It codes for CASSNVPYEQYF.

The chain has TRBV20-1 and TRBJ2-7, with D maybe TRBD1 (5 bases). Trimming pared 1 base from V and 7 bases from J, leaving 14 bases between. Germline CDR1 reads DFQATT; CDR2 reads SNEGSKA (reference sequence). CDR3 length: 13 residues. CDR3 sequence (DNA): TGCAGTGCTAGAGTGACAGCTCGACGAGAGCAGTACTTC. It codes for CSARVTARREQYF.

The J gene is TRBJ2-3, the V gene TRBV6-1, with D perhaps TRBD1 (6 bases). V lost 10 bases to trimming and J lost 0 bases, with 11 bases between them. The CDR3 runs to 13 residues. CDR1 is MNHNS, CDR2 SASEGT, per germline. Here the CDR3 reads CATETGSTDTQYF. CDR3 DNA sequence: TGTGCCACCGAAACAGGGAGCACAGATACGCAGTATTTT.

The rearrangement joins TRBV16 to TRBJ2-7, with 7 bases lining up with TRBD2. CDR1 is KGHSY, CDR2 FQNENV, per germline. V shed 6 bases, J shed 5 bases, and the junction held 4 bases outside the gene matches. CDR3 length: 12 residues. In DNA, the CDR3 is TGTGCCAGCAGGACAGCGGGGCACGAGCAGTACGTC. Translation gives CASRTAGHEQYV.

This clonotype was recorded at least ten times. The chain links TRBV15 to TRBJ1-1; D gene uncertain. The length of the CDR3 is 14 residues. Germline CDR1 LNHNV, CDR2 YYDKDF (reference sequence). The V end lost 7 bases, the J end lost 0 bases, and 12 bases lay between the germline ends. The CDR3 sequence: CATTLRDVNTEAFF. The CDR3 nucleotides are TGTGCCACCACTCTAAGGGATGTGAACACTGAAGCTTTCTTT.

In the case of this clonotype: A read error may explain this, as a much larger clone is one base away. The CDR3 end shows no conserved phenylalanine or tryptophan, and so a read error is likely. The V and J genes are TRBV20-1 and TRBJ2-5; TRBD2 agrees at 16 bases. Germline V CDR1 and CDR2: DFQATT, SNEGSKA (reference sequence). The V segment lost 3 bases and the J segment 2 bases; nucleotides outside the gene matches: 18. The CDR3 covers 21 residues. CDR3 loop: CSARAYPFGTSGGAPQETQYV. In nucleotides, the CDR3 is TGCAGTGCTAGGGCGTACCCTTTTGGGACTAGCGGGGGGGCCCCTCAAGAGACCCAGTACGTC.

This clonotype has only a few counts. A much larger clone sits a single nucleotide away, making a read error possible. This chain uses TRBV13 with TRBJ2-1, with 8 positions matching TRBD1. This CDR3 is built from 15 residues. Germline-derived CDR1 and CDR2 are PRHDT and FYEKMQ (reference sequence). The CDR3 loop is CASRWQGALYNEQLF. CDR3 coding DNA: TGTGCCAGCAGGTGGCAGGGGGCGCTTTACAATGAGCAGCTCTTC.

The V call is TRBV29-1, the J call TRBJ1-1; unclear D gene. V lost 4 bases to trimming and J lost 8 bases, with 8 bases between them. The CDR3 sequence is 10 residues long. Germline assignment: CDR1 SQVTM and CDR2 ANQGSEA. This CDR3 reads CSVGTLEAFF. The CDR3, as DNA: TGCAGCGTTGGGACTTTAGAAGCTTTCTTT.

The V gene is TRBV24-1, the J gene TRBJ2-3; D not resolved. Germline lookup yields CDR1 KGHDR and CDR2 SFDVKD. The CDR3 contains 12 residues. Trimming stripped 8 bases from V and 2 bases from J, with 7 bases between. CDR3 coding DNA: TGTGCCACCAAGGATGTCACAGATACGCAGTATTTT. This codes for CATKDVTDTQYF.

This clonotype was seen a single time. The chain links TRBV29-1 to TRBJ2-3; TRBD2 matches 15 bases. V was pared by 5 bases and J by 2 bases, with 5 bases of the junction left unmatched. The CDR3 length is 16 residues. The germline gives CDR1 SQVTM, CDR2 ANQGSEA. The CDR3 sequence is CSVTRTSGRATDTQYF. CDR3 DNA: TGCAGCGTTACCCGGACTAGCGGGAGGGCCACAGATACGCAGTATTTT.

The V and J genes are TRBV7-3 and TRBJ1-1, with D unclear. Between the trimmed V and J ends, which lost 2 bases and 2 bases, there was a span of 12 bases. The germline CDR1 and CDR2 sequences are SGHTA and FQGTGA. This CDR3 has 15 amino acids. CDR3 nucleotide sequence: TGTGCCAGCAGCTTATTAACAGCTCTAAACACTGAAGCTTTCTTT. Its protein is CASSLLTALNTEAFF.

Of note for this clonotype: At one end the junction does not follow the germline gene, possibly because of a read error. The CDR3 bases are TGCGCCAGCAGCACCGGACAGGGGGCCACAGATGCGCAGTATTTT. Protein product: CASSTGQGATDAQYF. The J gene is TRBJ2-3, the V gene TRBV5-1; 11 bases are shared with TRBD1. The V gene's germline CDR1 is SGHRS and CDR2 YFSETQ. CDR3 size: 15 residues.

In this sample, this clonotype turned up many times. This CDR3 reads CASSVEEGRVETQYF. CDR3 DNA: TGTGCCAGCAGCGTAGAAGAGGGACGGGTTGAGACCCAGTACTTC. The V call is TRBV9, the J call TRBJ2-5, with D perhaps being TRBD1 or TRBD2 (5 bases each). The CDR3 is made up of 15 amino acids. Germline CDR1 reads SGDLS; CDR2 reads YYNGEE. Trimming cost V 0 bases and J 5 bases, with 14 bases left between them.

This rearrangement joins TRBV7-2 to TRBJ2-5, with TRBD2 matching 7 bases. CDR1 is SGHTA and CDR2 is FQGNSA in the germline V gene. The CDR3 is made up of 16 amino acids. J lost 1 base, V lost 4 bases, and 9 bases had no gene match. The CDR3 here is CASSSRLAPPQETQYF. CDR3 nucleotide sequence: TGTGCCAGCAGCTCCCGACTAGCACCGCCCCAAGAGACCCAGTACTTC. Full variable domain (remainder filled in from reference TRBV7-2 and TRBJ2-5): GAGVSQSPSNKVTEKGKDVELRCDPISGHTALYWYRQSLGQGLEFLIYFQGNSAPDKSGLPSDRFSAERTGGSVSTLTIQRTQQEDSAVYLCASSSRLAPPQETQYFGPGTRLLVL.

The chain combines TRBV9 with TRBJ2-2, with D tentatively TRBD1 (7 bases). Germline-derived CDR1 and CDR2 are SGDLS and YYNGEE. Trimming pared 0 bases from V and 4 bases from J, leaving 19 bases between. CDR3 size: 18 residues. CDR3: CASSVGGGGSPSTGELFF. DNA of the CDR3: TGTGCCAGCAGCGTAGGTGGAGGGGGCTCCCCGAGCACCGGGGAGCTGTTTTTT.

The chain has TRBV10-3 and TRBJ1-1, with D unresolved. The V end was cut by 5 bases, the J end by 0 bases, with 16 bases between. Germline CDR1 and CDR2: ENHRY and SYGVKD. The CDR3 sequence is 16 residues long. The CDR3: CAISPNYGKLNTEAFF. The CDR3 DNA follows: TGTGCCATCAGTCCCAACTACGGGAAGTTGAACACTGAAGCTTTCTTT.

Worth noting for this clonotype: A much larger clonotype is one base distant, so this may be a read error. The chain links TRBV5-1 to TRBJ1-2, with TRBD1 as a possible D gene (5 bases). Trimming removed 3 bases at V and 2 bases at J, with 20 bases between. The CDR3 consists of 17 residues. Germline CDR1 is SGHRS and CDR2 is YFSETQ. The CDR3 nucleotides read TGCGCCAGCAGCTCGAGCCCCCCTACAGGTACCAACTATGGCTACACCTTC. The encoded protein is CASSSSPPTGTNYGYTF.

The V call is TRBV10-3, the J call TRBJ1-1, with D unresolved. The CDR3 is 14 amino acids. Trimming shortened V by 2 bases and J by 2 bases, and 9 bases separated the two germline ends. The germline V gene has CDR1 ENHRY and CDR2 SYGVKD. The CDR3 region has the DNA TGTGCCATCAGTGAGGCGGATCCAAACACTGAAGCTTTCTTT. Its protein product is CAISEADPNTEAFF.

V gene TRBV2 combines with J gene TRBJ2-7; D not resolved. Per germline, CDR1 SNHLY and CDR2 FYNNEI. Trimming stripped 6 bases from V and 0 bases from J, with 12 bases between. CDR3 size: 14 residues. The CDR3 nucleotides read TGTGCCAGCAGAATAACGGATAACTCCTACGAGCAGTACTTC. This sequence encodes CASRITDNSYEQYF.

This clonotype was seen only a few times. CDR3 DNA sequence: TGCAGTGCTGCTAAGGGACAGGGAAACGGCTACACCTTC. Translated: CSAAKGQGNGYTF. The chain employs TRBV20-1 and TRBJ1-2; 9 bases map to TRBD1. This CDR3 region has 13 residues. The germline V gene encodes CDR1 DFQATT and CDR2 SNEGSKA (reference sequence). J was trimmed by 8 bases and V by 5 bases; bases with no gene match: 9.

This clonotype was seen at least ten times. The V and J genes are TRBV2 and TRBJ1-2; possible D gene TRBD1, 6 bases. The germline CDR1 and CDR2 sequences are SNHLY and FYNNEI. The CDR3 covers 13 residues. Trimming left V 8 bases short and J 5 bases short, with 15 bases between. CDR3 bases: TGTGCCAGCTTCCCAGGGGAGGGGTATGGCTACACCTTC. Protein sequence: CASFPGEGYGYTF. Drawing the rest from reference TRBV2 and TRBJ1-2, the complete variable domain is EPEVTQTPSHQVTQMGQEVILRCVPISNHLYFYWYRQILGQKVEFLVSFYNNEISEKSEIFDDQFSVERPDGSNFTLKIRSTKLEDSAMYFCASFPGEGYGYTFGSGTRLTVV.